The 29 T cell receptor beta chains in this list originate from one sample, sequenced in a study of OX40 agonist ivuxolimab in advanced cancers. Clones were read by immunoSEQ multiplex PCR, and TCRdb kept only the in-frame ones, dropping some. The data hold about 69,000 clones, with approximately 88% observed a single time. Specimen: CD4+ or CD8+ T cells sorted from blood, collected in a trial of the OX40 agonist ivuxolimab. These receptors were collected from an adult with an advanced solid tumor such as melanoma, head and neck, liver or kidney cancer.

The J gene is TRBJ1-5, the V gene TRBV28; D remains ambiguous. The V end was cut by 5 bases, the J end by 3 bases, with 5 bases between. CDR3 length: 12 residues. Germline V gene lookup returns CDR1 MDHEN and CDR2 SYDVKM. CDR3 nucleotide sequence: TGTGCCAGCAGTGCGTTCAATCAGCCCCAGCATTTT. It translates to CASSAFNQPQHF. The variable domain in full, with the rest retrieved from reference TRBV28 and TRBJ1-5, is DVKVTQSSRYLVKRTGEKVFLECVQDMDHENMFWYRQDPGLGLRLIYFSYDVKMKEKGDIPEGYSVSREKKERFSLILESASTNQTSMYLCASSAFNQPQHFGDGTRLSIL.

This sequence joins TRBV7-9 and TRBJ1-3, with D perhaps TRBD1 (5 bases). The germline CDR1 and CDR2 sequences are SEHNR and FQNEAQ (reference sequence). V was pared by 4 bases and J by 2 bases, with 12 bases between. The CDR3 totals 15 residues. This CDR3 reads CASSSPGGAGNTIYF. As DNA, the CDR3 is TGTGCCAGCAGCTCCCCGGGGGGGGCTGGAAACACCATATATTTT.

This clone was observed once. The genes are TRBV28 and TRBJ2-7; the D gene is possibly TRBD2 (5 bases). Trimming pared 6 bases from V and 3 bases from J, leaving 12 bases between. The germline CDR1 and CDR2 sequences are MDHEN and SYDVKM. CDR3 length equals 13 residues. CDR3: CASSPGKSYEQYF. The CDR3 region has the DNA TGTGCCAGCAGCCCGGGAAAGAGCTACGAGCAGTACTTC.

This chain links TRBV5-1 with TRBJ1-2; D gene uncertain. The CDR3 runs to 15 residues. V was clipped by 0 bases and J by 8 bases, with 17 bases between them. Germline V gives CDR1 SGHRS, CDR2 YFSETQ. CDR3 DNA sequence: TGCGCCAGCAGCTTGGGGAACTTCAGATCTACCGGCTACACCTTC. This encodes CASSLGNFRSTGYTF.

The chain is built from TRBV6-5 and TRBJ1-1; D remains unclear. V lost 2 bases, J lost 6 bases, and 7 bases lay in between. From germline, CDR1 is MNHEY and CDR2 SVGAGI. CDR3 length: 12 residues. The CDR3 region is CASSYPVSEAFF. The CDR3 DNA sequence: TGTGCCAGCAGTTACCCCGTCTCTGAAGCTTTCTTT.

This clone was counted once. V and J are TRBV4-3 and TRBJ2-5; D uncertain. CDR1 and CDR2 (germline): LGHNA, YSLEER. The length of the CDR3 is 15 residues. Deletions cut 0 bases from V and 5 bases from J, with 13 bases between. CDR3 nucleotides: TGCGCCAGCAGCCAAGATAGTCACCGACCGGAGACCCAGTACTTC. Protein: CASSQDSHRPETQYF.

This sequence joins TRBV9 and TRBJ2-1, with D perhaps given as TRBD1 or TRBD2 (7 bases each). The V gene's germline CDR1 is SGDLS and CDR2 YYNGEE. The V end lost 4 bases, the J end lost 9 bases, and 11 bases lay between the germline ends. This CDR3 spans 12 amino acids. DNA of the CDR3: TGTGCCAGCAGCCCAGGGGGGGTTGAGCAGTTCTTC. Its translation: CASSPGGVEQFF.

As concerns this clone: One junction end disagrees with the germline gene, perhaps due to a read error. The CDR3 loop is CASTSDRDTHF. In nucleotides, the CDR3 is TGTGCCAGCACCTCGGACAGGGATACCCACTTC. The chain combines TRBV28 with TRBJ2-7; TRBD1 matches 8 bases. This CDR3 has 11 amino acids. Germline CDR1 and CDR2: MDHEN and SYDVKM.

This chain links TRBV27 with TRBJ1-3, with D possibly matching TRBD1 (5 bases). The V gene lost 4 bases and the J gene lost 2 bases, with 9 bases spanning the gap. Germline loops: CDR1 MNHEY, CDR2 SMNVEV (reference sequence). This CDR3 spans 14 amino acids. CDR3: CASSSGLTGNTIYF. Here the CDR3 DNA reads TGTGCCAGCAGTTCGGGACTGACTGGAAACACCATATATTTT.

J is TRBJ1-6 and V is TRBV5-6, with no clear D. The germline CDR1 and CDR2 sequences are SGHDT and YYEEEE. Trimming took off 3 bases at V and 6 bases at J, with 13 bases between the two ends. The CDR3 runs 15 residues. In DNA form, the CDR3 reads TGTGCCAGCAGCTGGTGGGCCGGGTTTAATTCACCCCTCCACTTT. It encodes CASSWWAGFNSPLHF.

The rearrangement uses TRBV30 and TRBJ2-3; D is uncertain. Trimming pared 7 bases from V and 0 bases from J, leaving 17 bases between. This CDR3 has 15 residues. Germline V gene data show CDR1 as GTSNPN and CDR2 as SVGIG (reference sequence). CDR3 DNA sequence: TGTGCCTCATCCCGGTCCCGCACTAGCACAGATACGCAGTATTTT. This gives the protein CASSRSRTSTDTQYF.

The CDR3 region is CASSLSGMTDTQYF. The DNA of the CDR3 is TGTGCCAGCAGTTTATCGGGTATGACAGATACGCAGTATTTT. The genes are TRBV28 and TRBJ2-3; D gene unclear. Germline V lookup: CDR1 MDHEN, CDR2 SYDVKM. CDR3 length equals 14 residues. V gave up 1 base and J gave up 3 bases, with 8 bases separating them.

The CDR3: CASSMGTRWDTQYF. The CDR3 DNA reads TGTGCCAGTAGTATGGGGACCCGCTGGGATACGCAGTATTTT. The chain uses TRBV19 and TRBJ2-3; D could derive from TRBD1 or TRBD2 (5 bases each). Germline assignment: CDR1 LNHDA and CDR2 SQIVND (reference sequence). V shed 3 bases and J shed 6 bases, with 13 bases lying between them. This CDR3 region has 14 residues.

V and J are TRBV5-4 and TRBJ2-7; D ambiguous. In germline, CDR1 is SGHNT, CDR2 YYREEE (reference sequence). The CDR3 length is 14 residues. V lost 0 bases and J 7 bases, leaving 14 bases between the germline ends. The CDR3 DNA follows: TGTGCCAGCAGCTTGGACGCAGAGTTATCAGAGCAGTACTTC. Amino acids: CASSLDAELSEQYF.

J is TRBJ2-7 and V is TRBV19; no definite D call. Germline loops: CDR1 LNHDA, CDR2 SQIVND (reference sequence). The CDR3 loop spans 13 amino acids. Trimming shortened V by 5 bases and J by 6 bases, and 14 bases separated the two germline ends. The CDR3 bases are TGTGCCAGTAGTTCCGGACCGGCGGTCGAGCAGTACTTC. Amino acid sequence: CASSSGPAVEQYF.

This rearrangement joins TRBV27 to TRBJ2-1; a possible D gene is TRBD1 (5 bases). Deletions cut 3 bases from V and 4 bases from J, with 10 bases between. Germline CDR1 reads MNHEY; CDR2 reads SMNVEV (reference sequence). The CDR3 is made up of 14 amino acids. CDR3 residues: CASSFAGIYNEQFF. CDR3 nucleotide sequence: TGTGCCAGCAGTTTTGCAGGGATATACAATGAGCAGTTCTTC.

As to this clone: At one end the junction does not follow the germline gene, possibly because of a read error. The genes are TRBV5-1 and TRBJ1-1, with TRBD1 matching 7 bases. CDR1 and CDR2 from the germline V gene are SGHRS and YFSETQ. There are 13 residues in the CDR3. This chain's CDR3 is CASSFQGDTEVFF. The CDR3 DNA reads as TGCGCCAGCAGCTTCCAGGGGGACACTGAAGTTTTCTTT.

The V gene is TRBV19, the J gene TRBJ2-1; TRBD2 might be the D (6 bases). The germline V gene has CDR1 LNHDA and CDR2 SQIVND (reference sequence). V was shortened by 3 bases and J by 8 bases, with 14 bases between the two germline ends. The CDR3 is made up of 14 amino acids. The DNA of the CDR3 is TGTGCCAGTAGTATCACCGGAGGGGTTGATGAGCAGTTCTTC. Residues: CASSITGGVDEQFF.

The gene calls are TRBV5-1 and TRBJ1-2; no firm D call. V shed 0 bases and J shed 2 bases, with 11 bases lying between them. The CDR3 runs 15 residues. Germline lookup yields CDR1 SGHRS and CDR2 YFSETQ. The CDR3 spells CASSLVPGINYGYTF. CDR3 nucleotides: TGCGCCAGCAGCTTGGTCCCCGGAATAAACTATGGCTACACCTTC.

In DNA form, the CDR3 reads TGTGCCAGCAGTTACGGGAAGGGACTAGGGTTCGGGGAGCTGTTTTTT. It codes for CASSYGKGLGFGELFF. The chain carries TRBV6-8 and TRBJ2-2; 8 positions match TRBD2. The CDR3 spans 16 residues. V shed 2 bases and J 7 bases; nucleotides not matched to a gene: 9. Germline V gene lookup returns CDR1 MNHGY and CDR2 SAAAGT.

The gene calls are TRBV6-6 and TRBJ2-3; no clear D gene. Trimming cost V 6 bases and J 6 bases, with 10 bases left between them. From germline, CDR1 is MNHNY and CDR2 SVGAGI (reference sequence). The CDR3 has 12 amino acids. CDR3 bases: TGTGCCAGCAGGTCGTTCGGGGATACGCAGTATTTT. Translation: CASRSFGDTQYF.

The chain carries TRBV28 and TRBJ1-2; the D gene is possibly TRBD1 (5 bases). This CDR3 has 15 residues. Between the trimmed V and J ends, which lost 2 bases and 5 bases, there was a span of 15 bases. The germline CDR1 and CDR2 sequences are MDHEN and SYDVKM. CDR3: CASSLNAAGWYGYTF. In nucleotides, the CDR3 is TGTGCCAGCAGTTTAAACGCGGCAGGGTGGTATGGCTACACCTTC.

V is TRBV30 and J is TRBJ1-6; 7 nucleotides align to TRBD1. Germline lookup yields CDR1 GTSNPN and CDR2 SVGIG (reference sequence). V shed 2 bases and J 4 bases; nucleotides not matched to a gene: 23. CDR3 length equals 21 residues. The CDR3 DNA reads as TGTGCCTGGAGTCTCGCGGGGGCGGTAAGCAGATACAGGGGTTATAATTCACCCCTCCACTTT. This gives the protein CAWSLAGAVSRYRGYNSPLHF.

The V and J genes are TRBV30 and TRBJ1-2, with TRBD1 as a possible D gene (5 bases). Germline V CDR1 and CDR2: GTSNPN, SVGIG (reference sequence). Trimming took off 0 bases at V and 5 bases at J, with 13 bases between the two ends. The CDR3 runs 14 residues. The CDR3 nucleotides are TGTGCCTGGAGTGTAGGCAGGGCAGGTTATGGCTACACCTTC. Amino acids: CAWSVGRAGYGYTF.

The chain recombines TRBV18 with TRBJ2-1; 8 bases match TRBD2. Germline values: CDR1 KGHSH, CDR2 LQKENI. The CDR3 totals 20 residues. The trim removed 0 bases at V and 5 bases at J, leaving 18 bases unmatched. CDR3 region: CASSPPPKSGRTSLHNEQFF. The CDR3 DNA reads TGTGCCAGCTCACCACCACCGAAGAGCGGGAGAACCTCTCTGCACAATGAGCAGTTCTTC.

The CDR3 sequence: CASSPLAVSSYEQYF. CDR3 coding DNA: TGTGCCAGCTCACCCCTGGCTGTCTCCTCCTACGAGCAGTACTTC. V and J are TRBV18 and TRBJ2-7; D remains ambiguous. Germline CDR1 and CDR2: KGHSH and LQKENI. The V end lost 3 bases, the J end lost 0 bases, and 12 bases lay between the germline ends. The CDR3 contains 15 residues.

This clone was counted between two and nine times. The rearrangement links TRBV18 to TRBJ2-7; D remains ambiguous. Per germline, CDR1 KGHSH and CDR2 LQKENI. V was shortened by 1 base and J by 2 bases, with 6 bases between the two germline ends. The CDR3 is 13 residues long. CDR3 amino acids: CASSPQITYEQYF. The CDR3 nucleotides read TGTGCCAGCTCACCACAGATTACCTACGAGCAGTACTTC.

This clone was recorded many times. The chain is built from TRBV27 and TRBJ1-2; D is perhaps TRBD1 (6 bases). V lost 7 bases and J lost 3, with 21 bases in between. This CDR3 has 16 residues. Germline CDR1 and CDR2: MNHEY and SMNVEV (reference sequence). Here the CDR3 reads CASMISAGALDYGYTF. In nucleotides, the CDR3 is TGTGCCAGCATGATCTCGGCAGGGGCCTTGGACTATGGCTACACCTTC.

The V and J genes are TRBV19 and TRBJ2-5, with D perhaps matching TRBD2 (6 bases). This CDR3 is 11 amino acids long. The germline gives CDR1 LNHDA, CDR2 SQIVND (reference sequence). V was cut by 6 bases and J by 4 bases, with 6 bases left in between. CDR3 in DNA: TGTGCCAGTAGGGGAGGAGAGACCCAGTACTTC. Translation gives CASRGGETQYF.